This TCR beta chain was retrieved from a study of a mutant IDH1 vaccine in newly diagnosed glioma. Study-level background: There were approximately 60% males and about 38% females among treated patients, whose mean age was about 38 years. Patients had received radiotherapy, temozolomide, or both previously, most receiving both.

Trimming cost V 0 bases and J 2 bases, with 11 bases left between them. The CDR3 runs 16 residues. Germline loops: CDR1 ENHRY, CDR2 SYGVKD. On this clone: Antigen unknown.

TCRdb's table, derived via immunoSEQ multiplex PCR, lists solely in-frame clones and lacks some. The repertoire has around 33,000 clones, more than 70% of them found once; the top ten carry approximately 9.4%. Time point: baseline, week 1 (first vaccination visit). Described treatment: pre-vaccination baseline after standard-of-care therapy. Each donor presented with a new WHO grade 3 or 4 astrocytoma that tested IDH1-mutant and showed ATRX loss. Findings and limits, study-wide: Immune responses arising from the vaccine appeared in more than 80% of patients.

The J gene is TRBJ1-5, the V gene TRBV10-3; TRBD1 is a possible D gene (6 bases). The specimen comprised peripheral blood mononuclear cells (PBMCs), sampled from a glioma patient treated with radiotherapy, temozolomide or both. The TCR originated in a man over 45 with glioma. Some clones in this sample may be carry-over from other donors' samples. The chain's CDR3 is CAISESVPGGNQPQHF. CDR3 bases: TGTGCCATCAGTGAGTCCGTGCCAGGGGGCAATCAGCCCCAGCATTTT.